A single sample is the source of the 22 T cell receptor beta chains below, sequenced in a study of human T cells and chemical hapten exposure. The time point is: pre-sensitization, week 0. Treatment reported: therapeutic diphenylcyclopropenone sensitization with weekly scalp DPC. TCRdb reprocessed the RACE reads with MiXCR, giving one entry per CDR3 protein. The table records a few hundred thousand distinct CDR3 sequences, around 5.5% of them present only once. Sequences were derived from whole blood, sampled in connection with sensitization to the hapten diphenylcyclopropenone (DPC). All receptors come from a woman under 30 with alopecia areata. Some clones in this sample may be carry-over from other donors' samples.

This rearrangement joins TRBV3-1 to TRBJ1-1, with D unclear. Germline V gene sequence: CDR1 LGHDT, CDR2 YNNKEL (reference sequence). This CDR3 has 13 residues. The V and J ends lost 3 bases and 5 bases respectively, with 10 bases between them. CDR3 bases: TGTGCCAGCAGCCACGGGGTAAGGACTGAAGCTTTCTTT. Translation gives CASSHGVRTEAFF.

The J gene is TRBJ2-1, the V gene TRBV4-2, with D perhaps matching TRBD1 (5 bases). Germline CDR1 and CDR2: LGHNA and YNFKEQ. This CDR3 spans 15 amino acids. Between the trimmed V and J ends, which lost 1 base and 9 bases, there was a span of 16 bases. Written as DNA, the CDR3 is TGTGCCAGCAGCCAAGTTAAGGGGCGCGAGTTTGAGCAGTTCTTC. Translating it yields CASSQVKGREFEQFF.

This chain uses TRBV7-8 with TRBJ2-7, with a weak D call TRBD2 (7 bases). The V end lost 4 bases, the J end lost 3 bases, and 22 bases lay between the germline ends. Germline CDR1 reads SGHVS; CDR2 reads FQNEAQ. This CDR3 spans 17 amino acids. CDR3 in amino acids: CASSSRLVTGGNYEQYF. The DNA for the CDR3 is TGTGCCAGCAGCTCCCGCCTCGTGACGGGGGGCAACTACGAGCAGTACTTC.

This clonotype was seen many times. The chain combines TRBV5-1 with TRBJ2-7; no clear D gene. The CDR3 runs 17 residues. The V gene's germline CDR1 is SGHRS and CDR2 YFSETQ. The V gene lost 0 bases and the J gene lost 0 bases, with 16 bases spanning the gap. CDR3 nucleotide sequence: TGCGCCAGCAGCTTGGATCCGACTGGCGGTCCCTCCTACGAGCAGTACTTC. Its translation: CASSLDPTGGPSYEQYF.

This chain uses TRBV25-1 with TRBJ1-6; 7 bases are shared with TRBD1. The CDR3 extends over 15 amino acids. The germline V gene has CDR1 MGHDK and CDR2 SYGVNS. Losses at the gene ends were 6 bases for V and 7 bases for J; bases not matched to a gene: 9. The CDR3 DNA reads TGTGCCAGCAGGGATACGGGACAGATCAATTCACCCCTCCACTTT. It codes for CASRDTGQINSPLHF.

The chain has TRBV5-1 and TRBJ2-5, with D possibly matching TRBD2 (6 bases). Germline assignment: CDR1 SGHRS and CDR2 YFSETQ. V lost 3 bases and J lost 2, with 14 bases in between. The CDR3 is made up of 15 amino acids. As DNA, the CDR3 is TGCGCCAGCAGCTGGGGACTGGCTACACAAGAGACCCAGTACTTC. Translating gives CASSWGLATQETQYF.

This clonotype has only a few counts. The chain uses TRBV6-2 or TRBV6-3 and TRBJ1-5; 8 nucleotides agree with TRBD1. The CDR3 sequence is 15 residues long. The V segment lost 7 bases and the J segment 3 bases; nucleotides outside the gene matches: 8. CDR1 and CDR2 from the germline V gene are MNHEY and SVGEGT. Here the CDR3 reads CASTYADRVNQPQHF. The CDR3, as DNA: TGTGCCAGCACCTATGCGGACAGGGTCAATCAGCCCCAGCATTTT.

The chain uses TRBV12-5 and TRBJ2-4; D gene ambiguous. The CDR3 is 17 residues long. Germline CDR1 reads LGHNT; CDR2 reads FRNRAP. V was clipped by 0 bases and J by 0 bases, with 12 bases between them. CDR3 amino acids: CASGLVLGRGAKNIQYF. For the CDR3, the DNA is TGTGCTAGTGGTTTGGTACTGGGTAGAGGAGCCAAAAACATTCAGTACTTC.

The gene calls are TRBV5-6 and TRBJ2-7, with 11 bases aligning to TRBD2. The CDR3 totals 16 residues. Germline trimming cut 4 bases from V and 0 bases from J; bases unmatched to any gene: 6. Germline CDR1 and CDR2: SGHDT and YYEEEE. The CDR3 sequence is CASSRMTSGTSYEQYF. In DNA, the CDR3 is TGTGCCAGCAGCCGAATGACTAGCGGGACCTCCTACGAGCAGTACTTC.

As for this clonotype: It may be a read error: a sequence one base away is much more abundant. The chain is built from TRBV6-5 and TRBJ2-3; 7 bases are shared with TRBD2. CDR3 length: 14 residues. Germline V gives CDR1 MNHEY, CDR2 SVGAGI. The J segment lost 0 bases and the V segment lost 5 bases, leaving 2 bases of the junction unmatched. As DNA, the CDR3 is TGTGCCAGCAGTGGTAGCGGGAGCACAGATACGCAGTATTTT. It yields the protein CASSGSGSTDTQYF.

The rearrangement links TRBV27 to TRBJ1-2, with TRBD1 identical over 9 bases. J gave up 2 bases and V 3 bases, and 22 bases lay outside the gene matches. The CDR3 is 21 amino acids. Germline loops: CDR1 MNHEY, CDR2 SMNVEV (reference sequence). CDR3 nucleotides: TGTGCCAGCAGTTTCCTCATACCCACCGGGACAGGGCCCTTCCCCAACTATGGCTACACCTTC. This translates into CASSFLIPTGTGPFPNYGYTF.

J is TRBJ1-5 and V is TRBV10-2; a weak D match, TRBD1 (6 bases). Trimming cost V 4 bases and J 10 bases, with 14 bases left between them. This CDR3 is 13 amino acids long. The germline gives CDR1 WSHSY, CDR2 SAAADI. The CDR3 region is CASSGTGGGPQHF. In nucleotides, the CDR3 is TGCGCCAGCAGTGGAACGGGAGGGGGTCCCCAGCATTTT.

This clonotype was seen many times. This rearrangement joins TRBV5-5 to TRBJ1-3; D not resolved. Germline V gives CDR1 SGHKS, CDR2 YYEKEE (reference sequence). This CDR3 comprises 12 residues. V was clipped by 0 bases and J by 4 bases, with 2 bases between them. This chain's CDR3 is CASSLGGNTIYF. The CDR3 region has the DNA TGTGCCAGCAGCTTGGGAGGAAACACCATATATTTT.

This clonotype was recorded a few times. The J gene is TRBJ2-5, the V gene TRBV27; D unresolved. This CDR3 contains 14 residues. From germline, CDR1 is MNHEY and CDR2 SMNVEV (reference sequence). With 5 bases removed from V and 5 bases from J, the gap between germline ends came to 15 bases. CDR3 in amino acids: CASSRSTSRETQYF. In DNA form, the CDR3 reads TGTGCCAGCAGTCGGAGTACCTCGCGGGAGACCCAGTACTTC.

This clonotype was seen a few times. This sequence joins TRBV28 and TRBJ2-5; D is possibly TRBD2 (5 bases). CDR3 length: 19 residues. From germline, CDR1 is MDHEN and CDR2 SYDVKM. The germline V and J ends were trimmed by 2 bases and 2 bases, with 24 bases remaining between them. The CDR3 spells CASSLKGAKAGFVQETQYF. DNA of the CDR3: TGTGCCAGCAGTTTAAAGGGCGCTAAGGCGGGTTTCGTTCAAGAGACCCAGTACTTC.

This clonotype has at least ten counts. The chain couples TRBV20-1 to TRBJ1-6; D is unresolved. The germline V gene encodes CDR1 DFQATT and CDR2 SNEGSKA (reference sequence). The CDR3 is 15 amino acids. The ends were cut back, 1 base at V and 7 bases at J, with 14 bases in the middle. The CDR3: CSARVGQDGNSPLHF. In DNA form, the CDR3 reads TGCAGTGCTAGAGTCGGCCAGGATGGGAATTCACCCCTCCACTTT.

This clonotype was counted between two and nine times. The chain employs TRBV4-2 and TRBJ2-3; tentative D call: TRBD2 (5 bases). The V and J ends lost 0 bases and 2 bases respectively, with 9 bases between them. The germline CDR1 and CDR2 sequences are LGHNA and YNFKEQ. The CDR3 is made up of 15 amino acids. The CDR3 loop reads CASSQESGPTDTQYF. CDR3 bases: TGTGCCAGCAGCCAAGAGAGCGGACCCACAGATACGCAGTATTTT.

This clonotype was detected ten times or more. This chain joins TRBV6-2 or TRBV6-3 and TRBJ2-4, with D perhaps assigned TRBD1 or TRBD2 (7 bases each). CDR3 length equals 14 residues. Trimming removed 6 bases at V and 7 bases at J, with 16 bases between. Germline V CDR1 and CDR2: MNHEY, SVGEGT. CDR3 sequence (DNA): TGTGCCAGCAGCAACCCCAGGGGGGGGAACATTCAGTACTTC. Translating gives CASSNPRGGNIQYF.

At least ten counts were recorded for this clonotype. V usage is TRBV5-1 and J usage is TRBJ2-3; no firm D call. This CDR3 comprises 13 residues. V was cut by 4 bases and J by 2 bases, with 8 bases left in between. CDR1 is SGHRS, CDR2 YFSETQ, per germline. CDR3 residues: CASSITITDTQYF. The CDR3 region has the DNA TGCGCCAGCAGCATCACCATCACAGATACGCAGTATTTT.

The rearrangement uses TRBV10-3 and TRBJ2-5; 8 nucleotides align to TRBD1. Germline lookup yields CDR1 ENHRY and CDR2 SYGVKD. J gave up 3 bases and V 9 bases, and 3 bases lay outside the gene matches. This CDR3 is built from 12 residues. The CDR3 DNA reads TGTGCCATTGGACAGGGAGAAGAGACCCAGTACTTC. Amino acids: CAIGQGEETQYF.

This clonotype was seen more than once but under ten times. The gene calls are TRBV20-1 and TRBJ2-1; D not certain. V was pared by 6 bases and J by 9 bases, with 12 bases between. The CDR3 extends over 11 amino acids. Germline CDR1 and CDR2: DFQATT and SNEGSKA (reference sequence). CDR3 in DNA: TGCAGTGCCCCCTCCTCTATTGAGCAGTTCTTC. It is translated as CSAPSSIEQFF.

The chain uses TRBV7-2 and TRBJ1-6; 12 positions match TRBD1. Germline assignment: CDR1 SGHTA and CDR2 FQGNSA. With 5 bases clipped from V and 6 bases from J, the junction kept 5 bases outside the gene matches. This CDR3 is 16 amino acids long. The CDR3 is CASSQPGQGANSPLHF. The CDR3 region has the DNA TGTGCCAGCAGCCAGCCGGGACAGGGGGCTAATTCACCCCTCCACTTT.